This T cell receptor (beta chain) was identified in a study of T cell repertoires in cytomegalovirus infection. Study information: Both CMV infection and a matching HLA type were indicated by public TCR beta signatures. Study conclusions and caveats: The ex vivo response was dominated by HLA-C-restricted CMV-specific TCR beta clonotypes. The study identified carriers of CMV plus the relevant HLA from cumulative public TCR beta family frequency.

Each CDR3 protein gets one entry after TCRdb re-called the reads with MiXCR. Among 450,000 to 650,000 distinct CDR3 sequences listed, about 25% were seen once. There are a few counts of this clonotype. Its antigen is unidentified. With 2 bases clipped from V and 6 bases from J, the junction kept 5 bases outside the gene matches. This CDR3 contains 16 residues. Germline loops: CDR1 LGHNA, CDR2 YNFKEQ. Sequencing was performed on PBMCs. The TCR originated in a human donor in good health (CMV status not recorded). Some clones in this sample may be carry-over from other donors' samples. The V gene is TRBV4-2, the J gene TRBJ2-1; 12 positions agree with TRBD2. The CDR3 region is CASSQSTSGRSNEQFF. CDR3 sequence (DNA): TGTGCCAGCAGCCAATCAACTAGCGGGAGGTCCAATGAGCAGTTCTTC.